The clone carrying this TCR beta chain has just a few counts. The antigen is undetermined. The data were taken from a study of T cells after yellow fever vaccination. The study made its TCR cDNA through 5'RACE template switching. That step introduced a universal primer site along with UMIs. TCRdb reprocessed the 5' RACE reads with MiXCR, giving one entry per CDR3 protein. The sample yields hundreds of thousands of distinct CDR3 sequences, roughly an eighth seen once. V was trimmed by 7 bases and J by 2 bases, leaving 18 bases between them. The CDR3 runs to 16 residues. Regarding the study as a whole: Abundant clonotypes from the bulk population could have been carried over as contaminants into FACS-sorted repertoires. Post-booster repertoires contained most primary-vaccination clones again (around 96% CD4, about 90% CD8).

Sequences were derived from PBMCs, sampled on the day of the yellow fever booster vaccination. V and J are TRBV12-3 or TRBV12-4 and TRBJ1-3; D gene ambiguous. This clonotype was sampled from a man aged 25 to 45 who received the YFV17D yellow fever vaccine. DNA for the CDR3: TGTGCCAGCACCACTTGGGCCAGCCCGGCTGGAAACACCATATATTTT. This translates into CASTTWASPAGNTIYF.